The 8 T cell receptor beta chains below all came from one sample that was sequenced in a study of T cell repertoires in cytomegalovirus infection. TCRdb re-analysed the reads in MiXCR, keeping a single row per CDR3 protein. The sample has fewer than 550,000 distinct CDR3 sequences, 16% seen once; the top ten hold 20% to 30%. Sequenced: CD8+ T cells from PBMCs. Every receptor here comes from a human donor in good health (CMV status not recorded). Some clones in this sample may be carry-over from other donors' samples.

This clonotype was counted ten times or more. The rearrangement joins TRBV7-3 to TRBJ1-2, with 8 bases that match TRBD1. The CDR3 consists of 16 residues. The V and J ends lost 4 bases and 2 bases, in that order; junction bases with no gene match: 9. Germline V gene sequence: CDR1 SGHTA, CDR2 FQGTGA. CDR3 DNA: TGTGCCAGCAGCTCCCAGGGGGCGGATGGGAACTATGGCTACACCTTC. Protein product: CASSSQGADGNYGYTF.

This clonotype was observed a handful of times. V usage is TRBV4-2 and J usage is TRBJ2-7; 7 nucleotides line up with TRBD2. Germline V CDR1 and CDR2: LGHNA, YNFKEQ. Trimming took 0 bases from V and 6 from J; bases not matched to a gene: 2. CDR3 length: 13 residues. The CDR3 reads CASSQDGGGEQYF. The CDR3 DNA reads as TGTGCCAGCAGCCAAGATGGGGGGGGCGAGCAGTACTTC.

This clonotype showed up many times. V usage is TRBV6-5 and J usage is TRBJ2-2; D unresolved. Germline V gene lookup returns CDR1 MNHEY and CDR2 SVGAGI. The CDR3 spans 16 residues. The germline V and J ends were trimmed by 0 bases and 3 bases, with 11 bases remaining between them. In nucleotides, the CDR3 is TGTGCCAGCAGTTACTCGATGGGTGGTGACACCGGGGAGCTGTTTTTT. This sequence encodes CASSYSMGGDTGELFF.

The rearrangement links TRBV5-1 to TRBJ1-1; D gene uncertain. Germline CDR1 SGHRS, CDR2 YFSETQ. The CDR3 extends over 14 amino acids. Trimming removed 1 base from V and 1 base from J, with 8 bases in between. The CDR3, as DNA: TGCGCCAGCAGCTTGTCCCCTGAGAACACTGAAGCTTTCTTT. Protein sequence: CASSLSPENTEAFF.

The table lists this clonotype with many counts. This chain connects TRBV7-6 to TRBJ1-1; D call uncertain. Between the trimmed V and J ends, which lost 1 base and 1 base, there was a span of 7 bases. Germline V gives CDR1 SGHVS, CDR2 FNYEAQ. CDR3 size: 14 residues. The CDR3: CASSLGRKNTEAFF. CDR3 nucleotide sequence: TGTGCCAGCAGCTTAGGCAGAAAGAACACTGAAGCTTTCTTT.

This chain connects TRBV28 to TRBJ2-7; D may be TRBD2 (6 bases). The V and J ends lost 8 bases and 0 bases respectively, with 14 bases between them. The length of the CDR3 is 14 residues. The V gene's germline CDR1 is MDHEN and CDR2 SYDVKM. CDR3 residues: CASETGASSYEQYF. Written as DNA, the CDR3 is TGTGCCAGCGAAACGGGAGCGAGCTCCTACGAGCAGTACTTC.

For the CDR3, the DNA is TGTGCCAGCAGCCCCACGGGACTCGCCGGGGACACTGAAGCTTTCTTT. It translates to CASSPTGLAGDTEAFF. The J gene is TRBJ1-1, the V gene TRBV4-2; D might be TRBD1 (5 bases). CDR3 length: 16 residues. Between the trimmed V and J ends, which lost 4 bases and 3 bases, there was a span of 18 bases. Germline V gene lookup returns CDR1 LGHNA and CDR2 YNFKEQ.

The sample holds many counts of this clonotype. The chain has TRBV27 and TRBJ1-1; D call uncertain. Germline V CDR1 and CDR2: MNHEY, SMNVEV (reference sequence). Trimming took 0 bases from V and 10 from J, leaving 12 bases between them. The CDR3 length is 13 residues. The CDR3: CASSLSSVVGAFF. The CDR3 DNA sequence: TGTGCCAGCAGTTTATCGAGCGTTGTGGGAGCTTTCTTT.